This T cell receptor beta chain was observed in a study of blood T cell repertoires in COVID-19. Study at large: The analysed material was cDNA or gDNA that came from T cells, B-cell-depleted T cells, or PBMCs.

Germline trimming cut 4 bases from V and 6 bases from J; bases unmatched to any gene: 5. Per the germline V gene, CDR1 is MNHEY and CDR2 is SVGAGI. CDR3 length: 13 residues. As handled by the study authors: Estimation of nucleated cell counts was performed using reference gene primer amplification. Only in-frame clones appear in the TCRdb table, and some are missing; sequencing was by immunoSEQ multiplex PCR. V and J calls and clone size follow that table, whereas D and trimming were derived from the DNA. The sample has around 210,000 clones, approximately 80% seen once. In Seattle, patients joined the study during active infection and were tracked longitudinally.

The sequencing sample was made of peripheral blood. The clonotype comes from a woman over 75 with COVID-19, enrolled during active disease. The rearrangement links TRBV6-5 to TRBJ1-2, with 7 bases lining up with TRBD1. CDR3 protein: CASSLDRADGYTF. CDR3 nucleotide sequence: TGTGCCAGCAGTTTAGACAGGGCGGATGGCTACACCTTC.